This TCR beta chain emerged from a study of shared clonotypes between healthy human individuals. CD45RO-negative, CCR7-selected cells formed the naive CD8 fraction, which excluded terminally differentiated effector memory CD45RA+ cells. Within Nashville, Tennessee resided all donors, each a Caucasian adult. Produced via immunoSEQ multiplex PCR; TCRdb's table is partial and in-frame only. The data show about 2.1 million clones, with about 93% seen just once and 1.5% to 2% held by the top ten. Study findings and constraints: Sharing of clonotypes among donors was expected to vary with sequencing depth.

Germline CDR1 is MNHEY and CDR2 is SVGAGI. CDR3 length equals 14 residues. V was clipped by 7 bases and J by 4 bases; unmatched bases: 5. Of note for this clone: Its antigen is unknown.

V is TRBV6-5 and J is TRBJ2-1, with 9 bases aligning to TRBD2. Source material: naive CD8+ T cells from PBMCs. The TCR originated in a man between 18 and 29 years old in good health. Some clones in this sample may be carry-over from other donors' samples. Written as DNA, the CDR3 is TGTGCCAGCATGGGGCTAGCGGGATACAATGAGCAGTTCTTC. Amino acids: CASMGLAGYNEQFF.